Listed below are T cell receptor beta chains from one sample, sequenced in a study of long-term antiretroviral therapy in people with HIV. Generated by immunoSEQ multiplex PCR, the TCRdb table keeps only in-frame clones and is missing some. Of about 24,000 clones in the sample, 80% to 90% were seen once. The sample here was unsorted PBMCs, taken 1.8 years before starting antiretroviral therapy. These receptors were collected from a man aged 45 to 65 with HIV. The CDR3 runs from the conserved cysteine through the conserved F or W. The D gene is left open where the match is weak. The size field is filled for only some rows; it gives once, few, many or a size class.

J,D,V,size,DNA,CDR3
TRBJ1-1,.,TRBV5-1,.,TGCGCCAGCAGCTTGGCCACAGTGAACACTGAAGCTTTCTTT,CASSLATVNTEAFF
TRBJ2-7,.,TRBV6-5,few,TGTGCCAGCAGTTACTCGTACAGGCGGAGCTACGAGCAGTACTTC,CASSYSYRRSYEQYF
TRBJ1-5,.,TRBV6-6,.,TGTGCCAGCAGTTACATGGACAGTTTAAGCAATCAGCCCCAGCATTTT,CASSYMDSLSNQPQHF
TRBJ2-3,TRBD2,TRBV6-1,.,TGTGCCAGCACCGAAAGGTGGCTAGCGGGAGATACGCAGTATTTT,CASTERWLAGDTQYF
TRBJ2-3,.,TRBV7-6,.,TGTGCCAGCAGCTTACCGCAAGGGGGGAGCACAGATACGCAGTATTTT,CASSLPQGGSTDTQYF
TRBJ1-1,.,TRBV6-5,.,TGTGCCAGCAGTTACGTCGGGGGTACCGAAGCTTTCTTT,CASSYVGGTEAFF
TRBJ2-7,.,TRBV28,.,TGTGCCAGCAGTAAACCAGGGACGGAATCCTACGAGCAGTACTTC,CASSKPGTESYEQYF
TRBJ2-7,TRBD2,TRBV10-1,.,TGCGCCAGCGCCGGGACTAGCGGGACGAGGGAGCAGTACTTC,CASAGTSGTREQYF
TRBJ1-2,.,TRBV6-1,.,TGTGCCAGCAGTGACCAGGGACATCAAAACTATGGCTACACCTTC,CASSDQGHQNYGYTF
TRBJ1-1,TRBD1,TRBV2,.,TGTGCCACCTGCCAGGTCCAGGGGGCGCCTGAAGCTTTCTTT,CATCQVQGAPEAFF
TRBJ1-6,.,TRBV7-6,.,TGTGCCAGCAGCCAAGGCGGCGCGTCGGGTTCACCCCTCCACTTT,CASSQGGASGSPLHF
TRBJ2-4,.,TRBV2,once,TGTGCCAGCACGGAAAGGACTACAGTAAACATTCAGTACTTC,CASTERTTVNIQYF
TRBJ2-1,.,TRBV7-2,.,TGTGCCTCCAGGGGGGGCGGGGGTCAGTACAATGAGCAGTTCTTC,CASRGGGGQYNEQFF
TRBJ2-5,.,TRBV2,.,TGTGCCAGCAGTGTTTTTGAGACCCAGTACTTC,CASSVFETQYF
TRBJ1-2,.,TRBV28,.,TGTGCCAGCAGTTTGACAGGCGGCTATGGCTACACCTTC,CASSLTGGYGYTF
TRBJ1-2,.,TRBV5-4,once,TGTGCCAGCAGCCCATGGACCGACGACTATGGCTACACCTTC,CASSPWTDDYGYTF
TRBJ1-3,.,TRBV6-5,.,TGTGCCAGCAGTTACGACAGTGGAAACACCATATATTTT,CASSYDSGNTIYF
TRBJ2-3,.,TRBV5-4,.,TGTGCCAGCAGCTTGCAACCGGGGGCAGATACGCAGTATTTT,CASSLQPGADTQYF
TRBJ2-7,TRBD1,TRBV5-5,few,TGTGCCAGCAGCTCGGGACAGGGCAACTACGAGCAGTACTTC,CASSSGQGNYEQYF
TRBJ2-3,TRBD2,TRBV10-1,.,TGCGCCAGCAGTGAGTCGAGCGGGGGGCTTAGCACAGATACGCAGTATTTT,CASSESSGGLSTDTQYF
TRBJ1-2,TRBD1,TRBV2,.,TGTGCCAGCAGTGAAGGGGTCGGGACAGGGTATGGCTACACCTTC,CASSEGVGTGYGYTF
TRBJ2-7,TRBD1,TRBV10-3,once,TGTGCCATCAGTTGGGACAGGGTTTACGAGCAGTACTTC,CAISWDRVYEQYF
TRBJ1-2,.,TRBV5-6,.,TGTGCCAGCAGCTTGGAGGGCTATGGCTACACCTTC,CASSLEGYGYTF
TRBJ2-7,TRBD1,TRBV18,few,TGTGCCAGCTCACTGTCCGGGACAGGGGGCCTCGAGCAGTACTTC,CASSLSGTGGLEQYF
TRBJ1-2,.,TRBV6-5,once,TGTGCCAGCAGTTACTCGAGGGCGGACTATGGCTACACCTTC,CASSYSRADYGYTF
TRBJ2-5,.,TRBV5-1,.,TGCGCCAGCAGCTTCTTTGGGACCGACCAAGAGACCCAGTACTTC,CASSFFGTDQETQYF
TRBJ1-2,.,TRBV5-1,.,TGCGCCAGCAGCTTGGCCGGCTACTATGGCTACACCTTC,CASSLAGYYGYTF
TRBJ2-1,TRBD1,TRBV5-4,.,TGTGCCGAGTCCGGGACAGGGGCCTACAATGAGCAGTTCTTC,CAESGTGAYNEQFF
TRBJ1-1,.,TRBV6-6,once,TGTGCCAGCAGCTACAGAGAGGTGAGCACTGAAGCTTTCTTT,CASSYREVSTEAFF
TRBJ2-1,TRBD1,TRBV5-1,once,TGCGCCAGCAACCTTCTCCAGGGGGTCAATGAGCAGTTCTTC,CASNLLQGVNEQFF
TRBJ1-1,TRBD1,TRBV19,.,TGTGCCAGTAAAACAGGGGTAGACACTGAAGCTTTCTTT,CASKTGVDTEAFF
TRBJ1-1,.,TRBV5-6,.,TGTGCCAGCAGTCCGTTACGGGGGGCTGAAGCTTTCTTT,CASSPLRGAEAFF